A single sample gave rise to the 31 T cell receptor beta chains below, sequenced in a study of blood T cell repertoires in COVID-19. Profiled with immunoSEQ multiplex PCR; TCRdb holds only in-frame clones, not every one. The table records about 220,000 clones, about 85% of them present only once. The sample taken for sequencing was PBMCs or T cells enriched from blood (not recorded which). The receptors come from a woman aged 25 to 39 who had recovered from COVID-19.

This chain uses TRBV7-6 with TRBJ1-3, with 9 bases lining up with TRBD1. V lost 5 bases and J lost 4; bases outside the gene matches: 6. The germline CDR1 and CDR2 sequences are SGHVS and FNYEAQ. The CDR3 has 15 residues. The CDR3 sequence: CASSLSTGGGNTIYF. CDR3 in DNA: TGTGCCAGCAGCCTATCGACAGGGGGAGGAAACACCATATATTTT.

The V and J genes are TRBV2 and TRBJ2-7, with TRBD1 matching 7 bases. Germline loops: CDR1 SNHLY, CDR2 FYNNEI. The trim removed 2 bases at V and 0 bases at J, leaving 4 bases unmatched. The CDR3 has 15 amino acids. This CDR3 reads CASSEWTGLSYEQYF. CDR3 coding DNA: TGTGCCAGCAGTGAATGGACAGGACTCTCCTACGAGCAGTACTTC.

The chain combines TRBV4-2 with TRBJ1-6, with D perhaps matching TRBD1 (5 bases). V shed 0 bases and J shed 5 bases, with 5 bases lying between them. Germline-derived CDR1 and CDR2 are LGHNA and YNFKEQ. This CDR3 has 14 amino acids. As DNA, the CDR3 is TGTGCCAGCAGCCAAGAACAGGATAATTCACCCCTCCACTTT. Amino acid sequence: CASSQEQDNSPLHF.

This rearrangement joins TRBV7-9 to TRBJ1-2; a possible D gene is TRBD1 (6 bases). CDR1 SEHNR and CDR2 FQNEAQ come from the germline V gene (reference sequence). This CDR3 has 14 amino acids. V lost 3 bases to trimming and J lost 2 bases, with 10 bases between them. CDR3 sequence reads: CASSFQGQNYGYTF. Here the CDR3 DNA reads TGTGCCAGCAGCTTTCAGGGACAAAACTATGGCTACACCTTC.

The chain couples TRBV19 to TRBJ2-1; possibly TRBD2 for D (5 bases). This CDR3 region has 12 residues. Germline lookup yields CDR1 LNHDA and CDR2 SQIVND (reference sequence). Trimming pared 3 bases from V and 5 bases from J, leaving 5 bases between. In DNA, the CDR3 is TGTGCCAGTAGTATGAGGGACAATGAGCAGTTCTTC. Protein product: CASSMRDNEQFF.

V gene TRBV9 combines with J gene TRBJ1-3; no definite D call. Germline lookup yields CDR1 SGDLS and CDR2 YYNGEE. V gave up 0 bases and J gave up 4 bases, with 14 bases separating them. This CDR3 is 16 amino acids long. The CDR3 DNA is TGTGCCAGCAGCGTAGACCCCGAACCGGGGGGAAACACCATATATTTT. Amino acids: CASSVDPEPGGNTIYF.

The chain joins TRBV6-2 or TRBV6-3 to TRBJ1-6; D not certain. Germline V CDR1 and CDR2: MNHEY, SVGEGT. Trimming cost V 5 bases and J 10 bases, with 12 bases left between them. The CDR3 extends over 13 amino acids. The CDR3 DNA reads TGTGCCAGCAGTCTCGGAGGGTTCTCACCCCTCCACTTT. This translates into CASSLGGFSPLHF.

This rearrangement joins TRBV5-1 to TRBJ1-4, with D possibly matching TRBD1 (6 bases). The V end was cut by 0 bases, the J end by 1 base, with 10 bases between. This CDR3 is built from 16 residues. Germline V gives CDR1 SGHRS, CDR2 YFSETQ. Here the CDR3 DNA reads TGCGCCAGCAGCTTGGACTGGACAGTAACTAATGAAAAACTGTTTTTT. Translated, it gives CASSLDWTVTNEKLFF.

The DNA for the CDR3 is TGCGCCAGCAGGGAGAGCCGAGCGGGTTCTGGAAACACCATATATTTT. Protein product: CASRESRAGSGNTIYF. The V gene is TRBV5-1, the J gene TRBJ1-3; no clear D. Trimming pared 5 bases from V and 1 base from J, leaving 16 bases between. The germline V gene encodes CDR1 SGHRS and CDR2 YFSETQ. The CDR3 spans 16 residues.

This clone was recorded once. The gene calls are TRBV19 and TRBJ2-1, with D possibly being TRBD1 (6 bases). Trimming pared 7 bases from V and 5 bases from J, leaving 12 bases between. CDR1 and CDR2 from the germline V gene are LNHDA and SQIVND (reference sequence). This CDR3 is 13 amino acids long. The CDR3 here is CASNQGFDNEQFF. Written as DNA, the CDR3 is TGTGCCAGTAACCAGGGGTTCGACAATGAGCAGTTCTTC. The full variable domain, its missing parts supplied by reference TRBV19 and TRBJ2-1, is DGGITQSPKYLFRKEGQNVTLSCEQNLNHDAMYWYRQDPGQGLRLIYYSQIVNDFQKGDIAEGYSVSREKKESFPLTVTSAQKNPTAFYLCASNQGFDNEQFFGPGTRLTVL.

In DNA, the CDR3 is TGTGCCAGCAGCTTAGCGACAGGTCCAGGTGCATCCTACGAGCAGTACTTC. Translated: CASSLATGPGASYEQYF. V gene TRBV5-4 combines with J gene TRBJ2-7, with a tentative D call TRBD1 (6 bases). The V gene's germline CDR1 is SGHNT and CDR2 YYREEE (reference sequence). The CDR3 is made up of 17 amino acids. Trimming shortened V by 2 bases and J by 1 base, and 19 bases separated the two germline ends.

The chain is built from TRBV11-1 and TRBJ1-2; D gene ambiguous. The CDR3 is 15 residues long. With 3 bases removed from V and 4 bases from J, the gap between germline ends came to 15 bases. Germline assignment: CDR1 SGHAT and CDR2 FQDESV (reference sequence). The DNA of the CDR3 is TGTGCCAGCAGCTTGCGTACGGGTTCCGGCTATGGCTACACCTTC. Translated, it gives CASSLRTGSGYGYTF. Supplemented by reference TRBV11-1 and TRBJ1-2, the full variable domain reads EAEVAQSPRYKITEKSQAVAFWCDPISGHATLYWYRQILGQGPELLVQFQDESVVDDSQLPKDRFSAERLKGVDSTLKIQPAELGDSAMYLCASSLRTGSGYGYTFGSGTRLTVV.

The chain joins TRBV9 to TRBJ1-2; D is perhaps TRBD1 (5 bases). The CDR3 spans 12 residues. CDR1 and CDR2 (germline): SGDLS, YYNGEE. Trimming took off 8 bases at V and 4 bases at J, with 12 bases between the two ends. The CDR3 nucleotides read TGTGCCAGTGGGGGGGACGGCTATGGCTACACCTTC. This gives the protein CASGGDGYGYTF.

The CDR3 region is CASSQGLEQFF. The CDR3 DNA reads as TGTGCCAGCAGCCAAGGACTAGAGCAGTTCTTC. V is TRBV3-1 (or the pseudogene TRBV3-2) and J is TRBJ2-1, with D perhaps matching TRBD2 (5 bases). The germline V and J ends were trimmed by 1 base and 10 bases, with 5 bases remaining between them. The CDR3 extends over 11 amino acids. CDR1 is LGHDT, CDR2 YNNKEL, per germline (reference sequence).

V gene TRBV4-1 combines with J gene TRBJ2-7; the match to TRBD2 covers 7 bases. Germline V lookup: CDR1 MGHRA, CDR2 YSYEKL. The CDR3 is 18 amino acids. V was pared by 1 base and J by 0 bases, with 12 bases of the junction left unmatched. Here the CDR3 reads CASSQGQHPKRGSYEQYF. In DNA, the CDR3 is TGCGCCAGCAGCCAAGGCCAACACCCTAAGCGGGGCTCCTACGAGCAGTACTTC.

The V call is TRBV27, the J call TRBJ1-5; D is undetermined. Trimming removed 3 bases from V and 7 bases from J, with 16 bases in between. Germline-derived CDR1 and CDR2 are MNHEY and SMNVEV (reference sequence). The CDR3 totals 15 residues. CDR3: CASSFNPAGQQPQHF. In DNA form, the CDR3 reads TGTGCCAGCAGTTTTAACCCGGCGGGCCAACAGCCCCAGCATTTT.

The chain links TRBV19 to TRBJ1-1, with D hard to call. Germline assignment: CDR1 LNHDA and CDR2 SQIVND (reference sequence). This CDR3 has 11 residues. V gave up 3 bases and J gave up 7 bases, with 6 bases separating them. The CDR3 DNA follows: TGTGCCAGTAGTATTCGGGGTGAAGCTTTCTTT. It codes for CASSIRGEAFF.

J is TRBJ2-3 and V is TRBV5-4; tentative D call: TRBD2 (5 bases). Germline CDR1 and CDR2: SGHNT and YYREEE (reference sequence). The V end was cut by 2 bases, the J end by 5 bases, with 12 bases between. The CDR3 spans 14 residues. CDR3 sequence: CASSFGPREDTQYF. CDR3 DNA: TGTGCCAGCAGCTTTGGCCCCCGGGAAGATACGCAGTATTTT. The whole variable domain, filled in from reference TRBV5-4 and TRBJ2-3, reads ETGVTQSPTHLIKTRGQQVTLRCSSQSGHNTVSWYQQALGQGPQFIFQYYREEENGRGNFPPRFSGLQFPNYSSELNVNALELDDSALYLCASSFGPREDTQYFGPGTRLTVL.

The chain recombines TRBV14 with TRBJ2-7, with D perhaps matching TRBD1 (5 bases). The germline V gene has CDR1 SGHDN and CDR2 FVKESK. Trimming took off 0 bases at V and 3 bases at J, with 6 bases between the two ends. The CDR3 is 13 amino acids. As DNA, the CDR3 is TGTGCCAGCAGCCAAGAGGACATCTACGAGCAGTACTTC. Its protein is CASSQEDIYEQYF.

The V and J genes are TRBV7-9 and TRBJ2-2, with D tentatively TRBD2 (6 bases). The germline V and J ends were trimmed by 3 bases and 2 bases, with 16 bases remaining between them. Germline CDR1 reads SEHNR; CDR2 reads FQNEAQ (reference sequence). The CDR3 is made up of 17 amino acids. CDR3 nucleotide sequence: TGTGCCAGCAGCTTTATGTCCGGGACTGATAACACCGGGGAGCTGTTTTTT. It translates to CASSFMSGTDNTGELFF.

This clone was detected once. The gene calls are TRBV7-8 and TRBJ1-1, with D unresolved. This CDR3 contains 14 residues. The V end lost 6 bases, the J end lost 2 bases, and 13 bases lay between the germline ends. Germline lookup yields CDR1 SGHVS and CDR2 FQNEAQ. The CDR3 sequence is CASSFRLENTEAFF. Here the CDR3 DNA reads TGTGCCAGCAGTTTCAGGCTTGAAAACACTGAAGCTTTCTTT.

CDR3 sequence reads: CASSSPRGDNQPQHF. The CDR3 nucleotides are TGTGCCAGCAGTTCCCCCCGGGGGGATAATCAGCCCCAGCATTTT. The genes are TRBV6-2 or TRBV6-3 and TRBJ1-5; D is perhaps TRBD1 (5 bases). V gave up 4 bases and J gave up 4 bases, with 14 bases separating them. This CDR3 contains 15 residues. CDR1 is MNHEY, CDR2 SVGEGT, per germline.

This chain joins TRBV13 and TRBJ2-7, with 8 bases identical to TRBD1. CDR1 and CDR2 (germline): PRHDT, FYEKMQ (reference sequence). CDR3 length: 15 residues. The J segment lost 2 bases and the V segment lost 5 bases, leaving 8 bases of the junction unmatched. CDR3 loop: CASSPGQGPTYEQYF. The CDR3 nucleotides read TGTGCCAGCAGCCCCGGACAGGGCCCCACCTACGAGCAGTACTTC.

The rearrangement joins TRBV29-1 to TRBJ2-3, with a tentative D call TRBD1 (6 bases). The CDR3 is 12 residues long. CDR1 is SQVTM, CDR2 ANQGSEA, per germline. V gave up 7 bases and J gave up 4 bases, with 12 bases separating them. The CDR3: CSGTGSADTQYF. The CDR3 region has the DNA TGCAGCGGAACAGGGTCTGCAGATACGCAGTATTTT.

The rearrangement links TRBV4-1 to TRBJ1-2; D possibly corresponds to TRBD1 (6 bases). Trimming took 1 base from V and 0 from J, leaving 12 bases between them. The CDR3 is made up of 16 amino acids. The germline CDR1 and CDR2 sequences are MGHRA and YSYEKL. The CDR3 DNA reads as TGCGCCAGCAGCCAAGGCCGGCAGGGGACTAACTATGGCTACACCTTC. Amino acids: CASSQGRQGTNYGYTF.

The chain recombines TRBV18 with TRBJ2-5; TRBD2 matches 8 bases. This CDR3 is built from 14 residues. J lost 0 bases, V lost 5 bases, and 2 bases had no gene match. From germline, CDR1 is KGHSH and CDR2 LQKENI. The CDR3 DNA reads TGTGCCAGCTCAGCGGGAGGAAACCAAGAGACCCAGTACTTC. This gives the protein CASSAGGNQETQYF.

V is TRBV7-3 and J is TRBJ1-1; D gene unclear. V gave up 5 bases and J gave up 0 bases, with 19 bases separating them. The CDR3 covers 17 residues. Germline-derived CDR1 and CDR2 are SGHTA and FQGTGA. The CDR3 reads CASSPSARVGLNTEAFF. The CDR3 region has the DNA TGTGCCAGCAGCCCAAGCGCTAGAGTAGGTTTGAACACTGAAGCTTTCTTT. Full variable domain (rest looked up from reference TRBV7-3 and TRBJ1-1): GAGVSQTPSNKVTEKGKYVELRCDPISGHTALYWYRQSLGQGPEFLIYFQGTGAADDSGLPNDRFFAVRPEGSVSTLKIQRTERGDSAVYLCASSPSARVGLNTEAFFGQGTRLTVV.

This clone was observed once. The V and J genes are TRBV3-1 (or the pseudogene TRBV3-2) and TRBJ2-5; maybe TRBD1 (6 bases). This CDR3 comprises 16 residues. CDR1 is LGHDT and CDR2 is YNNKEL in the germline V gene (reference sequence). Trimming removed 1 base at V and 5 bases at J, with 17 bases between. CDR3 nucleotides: TGTGCCAGCAGCCAAGGACACAGAGGGGGTATGGAGACCCAGTACTTC. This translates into CASSQGHRGGMETQYF.

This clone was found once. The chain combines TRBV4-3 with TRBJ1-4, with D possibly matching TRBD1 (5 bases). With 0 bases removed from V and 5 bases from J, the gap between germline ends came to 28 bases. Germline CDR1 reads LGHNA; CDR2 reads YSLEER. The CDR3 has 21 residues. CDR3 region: CASSQDLRGMENPGNNEKLFF. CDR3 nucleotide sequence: TGCGCCAGCAGCCAAGATCTTAGGGGAATGGAGAATCCTGGAAACAATGAAAAACTGTTTTTT.

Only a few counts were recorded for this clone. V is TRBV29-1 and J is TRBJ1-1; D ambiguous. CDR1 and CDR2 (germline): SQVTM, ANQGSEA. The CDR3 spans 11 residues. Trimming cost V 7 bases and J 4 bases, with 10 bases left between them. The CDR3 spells CSGGEGTEAFF. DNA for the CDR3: TGCAGCGGGGGAGAGGGCACTGAAGCTTTCTTT.

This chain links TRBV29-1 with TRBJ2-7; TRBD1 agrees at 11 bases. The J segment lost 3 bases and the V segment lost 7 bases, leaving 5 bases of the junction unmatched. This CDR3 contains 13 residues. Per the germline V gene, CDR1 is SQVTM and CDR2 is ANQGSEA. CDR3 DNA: TGCAGCGCCTCCGGGACAGGGGGCTACGAGCAGTACTTC. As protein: CSASGTGGYEQYF.